The present T cell receptor beta chain was sequenced within a study of OX40 agonist ivuxolimab in advanced cancers. About the full investigation: Ivuxolimab was an agonistic, fully human IgG2 monoclonal antibody directed against OX40 (CD134), a costimulatory receptor. Intravenous ivuxolimab was administered to patients every 2 weeks at six dose levels: 0.01, 0.1, 0.3, 1.5, 3 and 10 mg/kg. Of the roughly 51 patients in dose escalation, about 19 had hepatocellular carcinoma, approximately 15 had melanoma, 9 had renal cell carcinoma and 9 had head and neck cancer. In the dose-escalation cohort, 75% to 90% of patients were male, and the mean age was approximately 60 years with a range of roughly 20 to 79. Patients were allowed to have had prior anti-PD-1, anti-PD-L1 or anti-CTLA-4 therapy, and around two fifths of the dose-escalation patients had been treated with checkpoint inhibitors. Partial responses were achieved by three dose-escalation patients, of whom one had hepatocellular carcinoma and two had cutaneous melanoma. Peripheral TCRbeta sequencing aimed to test whether ivuxolimab altered TCR sequence diversity and caused clonal T-cell expansion. The paper describes the monotherapy dose-escalation part (N = 52 patients) of the phase I trial of ivuxolimab.

Notes on this clone: Its cognate antigen has yet to be identified. The sample holds no much larger clone one base away, and base qualities are not on file.

Patients with autoimmune disease history or receiving systemic immunosuppression were excluded from the trial. Peripheral blood for TCR sequencing was drawn from every dose cohort at baseline, at cycle 4 day 1 and at cycle 7 day 1. Samples came from an open-label, multicenter, first-in-human phase I dose-escalation trial of ivuxolimab. Adults with locally advanced or metastatic melanoma, renal cell carcinoma, hepatocellular carcinoma or head and neck squamous cell carcinoma were enrolled in the trial. Before TCR sequencing, CD4+ T cells and CD8+ T cells from peripheral blood were sorted into separate populations. Here is what the overall study found, with its caveats: Low levels of normalized T-cell clonal expansion were also seen in some patients who did not respond. After ivuxolimab, expanded clones were on average more numerous among CD8+ T cells than among CD4+ T cells. In the 0.1-3.0 mg/kg groups, partial responders were among the patients with the lowest normalized peripheral clonal expansion, particularly in CD8+ T cells. The antigen specificity of the clonally expanded peripheral T cells was not determined. At doses from 0.1 to 3.0 mg/kg, clonal expansion was seen in both CD4+ and CD8+ blood T cells between baseline and week 6.

Genomic DNA was isolated from the sorted cells so that the TCRbeta CDR3 region could be sequenced. The immunoSEQ Assay was used to sequence the TCRbeta CDR3 regions. TCRdb took over this immuneACCESS table, retaining in-frame rearrangements with V and J assigned. Such tables are incomplete; in checked studies, under half of the missing clones stem from an unresolved V gene, and the remainder is unexplained. A total of about 58,000 clones appear in this sample, roughly 77% of them only once. Approximately 1.2% of the sample is in the top ten clones. The germline V gene supplies CDR1 SNHLY and CDR2 FYNNEI. V and J are trimmed by 8 bases and 1 base, and the gene matches miss 4 bases of the junction. The CDR3 covers 15 residues, taking in both the cysteine and the phenylalanine. Only the CDR3 part of the read is kept: 45 bases, read in frame from the first base.

Rearrangement joined TRBV2 to TRBJ1-6; TRBD1 aligns with 8 central bases. The clonotype originates from an adult with an advanced solid tumor such as melanoma, head and neck, liver or kidney cancer. The sample in question was CD4+ or CD8+ T cells sorted from blood, obtained in a trial of the OX40 agonist ivuxolimab. The sequenced DNA: TGTGCCAGCGCCGGACAGGGTTCCTATAATTCACCCCTCCACTTT. It specifies CASAGQGSYNSPLHF.